The clone carrying this T cell receptor beta chain was counted many times. Per germline, CDR1 SGHRS and CDR2 YFSETQ. This CDR3 contains 13 residues. The V end was cut by 4 bases, the J end by 0 bases, with 8 bases between. The entry originates in a study of T-cell reconstitution after alpha-beta-depleted transplantation in children. For TCRbeta, the library was prepared with unique molecular identifiers. Each CDR3 protein gets one entry after TCRdb re-called the PCR reads with MiXCR. This sample has roughly 190,000 distinct CDR3 sequences, with about 15% found just once. Sequences were derived from PBMCs from the stem cell graft donor, sampled from the stem cell graft. The sequence came from a human donor who donated a stem cell graft to a child with acute lymphoblastic leukemia. The V gene is TRBV5-1, the J gene TRBJ2-7; D unclear. The CDR3 bases are TGCGCCAGCAGCCACCAGACCTCCTACGAGCAGTACTTC. Translating gives CASSHQTSYEQYF.